This T cell receptor (beta chain) was identified during a study of molecular identifiers for immune sequencing clone quantification. The study, taken as a whole, reports: Clones above 20 RNA copies contained over 98% of effector molecules but under 1% of naive ones. Jurkat TCR RNA spiked in from one cell reportedly remained identifiable amid about a million naive cells.

Naive CD8 T cell sorting was performed on the CD8+CD4-CCR7+CD45RA+ phenotype. Bulk TCR library preparation followed previously described methods with listed TCR primers. TCRdb recomputed calls from the PCR reads with MiXCR, one row per CDR3 protein. This table has approximately 500,000 distinct CDR3 sequences, around 23% appearing once. Trimming took 10 bases from V and 12 from J, leaving 12 bases between them. Germline CDR1 is LNHDA and CDR2 is SQIVND (reference sequence). There are 10 residues in the CDR3. This clonotype turned up a few times. Its antigen is still unknown. The chain joins TRBV19 to TRBJ2-2; D gene ambiguous. Sequenced: naive CD8+ T cells from blood, with Jurkat cell RNA spiked in. The subset was: FACS-sorted CD8+CD4-CCR7+CD45RA+ naive T cells. This clonotype was obtained from a human donor in good health. Some libraries in this study had Jurkat cell RNA spiked in. The DNA of the CDR3 is TGTGCCACCCGGTCCTGGCAGCTGTTTTTT. The encoded protein is CATRSWQLFF.